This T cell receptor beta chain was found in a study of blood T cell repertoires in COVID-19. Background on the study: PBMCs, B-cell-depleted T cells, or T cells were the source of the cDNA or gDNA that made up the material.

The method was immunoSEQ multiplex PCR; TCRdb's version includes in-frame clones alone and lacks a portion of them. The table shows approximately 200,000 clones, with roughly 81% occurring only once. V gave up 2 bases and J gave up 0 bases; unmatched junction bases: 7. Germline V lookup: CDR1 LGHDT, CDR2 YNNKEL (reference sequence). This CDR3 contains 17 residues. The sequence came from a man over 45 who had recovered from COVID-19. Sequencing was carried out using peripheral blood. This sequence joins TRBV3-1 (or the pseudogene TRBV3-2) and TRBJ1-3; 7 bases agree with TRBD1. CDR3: CASSQLPGQISGNTIYF. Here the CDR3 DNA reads TGTGCCAGCAGCCAACTTCCGGGACAGATCTCTGGAAACACCATATATTTT.